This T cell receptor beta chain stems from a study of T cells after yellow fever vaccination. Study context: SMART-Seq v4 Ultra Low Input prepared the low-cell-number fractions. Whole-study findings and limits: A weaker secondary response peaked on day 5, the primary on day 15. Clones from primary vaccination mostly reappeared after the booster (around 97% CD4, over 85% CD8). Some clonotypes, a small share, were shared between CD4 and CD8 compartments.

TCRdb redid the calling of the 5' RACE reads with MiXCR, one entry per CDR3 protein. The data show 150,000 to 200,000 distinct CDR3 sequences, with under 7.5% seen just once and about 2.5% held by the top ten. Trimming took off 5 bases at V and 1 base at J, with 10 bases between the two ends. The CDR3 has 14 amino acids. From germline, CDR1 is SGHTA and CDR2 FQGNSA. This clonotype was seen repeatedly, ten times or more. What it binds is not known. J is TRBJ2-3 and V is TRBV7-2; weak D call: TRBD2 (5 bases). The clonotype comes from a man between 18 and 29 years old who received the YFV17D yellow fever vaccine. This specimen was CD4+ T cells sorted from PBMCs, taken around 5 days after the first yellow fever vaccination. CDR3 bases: TGTGCCAGCAGCCCCGCCGGGGGCACAGATACGCAGTATTTT. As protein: CASSPAGGTDTQYF.